The sequence of this TCR beta chain was determined in a study of CD8 T cells in ankylosing spondylitis. The V gene's germline CDR1 is SGHTA and CDR2 FQGNSA. Between the trimmed V and J ends, which lost 1 base and 0 bases, there was a span of 5 bases. The CDR3 is 14 residues long. 5'-RACE, quantitative and with molecular barcodes, yielded the TCR beta libraries. TCRdb reprocessed the 5' RACE reads via MiXCR and lists one record per CDR3 protein. The data show about 460,000 distinct CDR3 sequences, with roughly 5% seen just once and roughly 3.5% held by the top ten. The study's findings and limits: Earlier authors reported some of these motif variants in reactive arthritis synovial fluid and blood. Ankylosing spondylitis blood seemed to carry a telltale TCR beta motif made of eight or nine highly homologous variants. The clones that were linked to disease were reported to be significantly enriched in matched synovial fluid samples from ankylosing spondylitis patients. Clones linked to disease, bearing a CD8+ phenotype, were relatively rare in peripheral blood.

This clonotype was counted many times. The target antigen is unknown. Sequencing was carried out using blood, either unsorted or a sorted T cell fraction (not recorded which). The chain uses TRBV7-2 and TRBJ2-3; no clear D. This clonotype was sampled from a male donor with ankylosing spondylitis. CDR3 coding DNA: TGTGCCAGCAGCTTAGGCCGTAGCACAGATACGCAGTATTTT. This gives the protein CASSLGRSTDTQYF.